These 6 T cell receptor beta chains share one sample of origin, sequenced in a study of T-cell memory formation after mild COVID-19. Each CDR3 protein is one row after TCRdb ran MiXCR on the 5' RACE reads. Of nearly 250,000 distinct CDR3 sequences in the sample, over 15% were seen once. The specimen sequenced was PBMCs or a T cell subset sorted from them (not recorded which). The source of these receptors is an adult woman who had mild COVID-19 (a few samples of this study predate the infection). Cell type and time point are not known.

The chain carries TRBV7-2 and TRBJ2-5; no definite D call. V lost 1 base and J 7 bases, leaving 7 bases between the germline ends. CDR1 and CDR2 (germline): SGHTA, FQGNSA. The CDR3 has 12 amino acids. DNA of the CDR3: TGTGCCAGCAGCTTAGATATAGGGACCCAGTACTTC. It encodes CASSLDIGTQYF.

This clonotype has just one count. The genes are TRBV6-6 and TRBJ1-6, with D perhaps TRBD1 (6 bases). This CDR3 is built from 13 residues. Deletions cut 8 bases from V and 6 bases from J, with 11 bases between. Germline V gives CDR1 MNHNY, CDR2 SVGAGI (reference sequence). The CDR3 sequence is CASRGQTNSPLHF. CDR3 nucleotides: TGTGCCAGCCGGGGGCAGACTAATTCACCCCTCCACTTT.

This clonotype was found a few times. V is TRBV9 and J is TRBJ1-3; TRBD1 agrees at 8 bases. Germline V gene lookup returns CDR1 SGDLS and CDR2 YYNGEE. Trimming at V came to 3 bases and at J to 4 bases, leaving 3 bases not matched to a gene. The CDR3 consists of 14 residues. The CDR3 protein is CASSAGGRGNTIYF. The CDR3 coding sequence is TGTGCCAGCAGCGCAGGGGGCAGGGGAAACACCATATATTTT.

V gene TRBV5-6 combines with J gene TRBJ2-1; the match to TRBD1 covers 7 bases. The CDR3 length is 15 residues. With V trimmed by 6 bases and J by 3 bases, 9 bases remained unmatched. Germline CDR1 reads SGHDT; CDR2 reads YYEEEE. CDR3 residues: CASIPPGQIYNEQFF. The CDR3 nucleotides read TGTGCCAGCATCCCCCCGGGACAGATCTACAATGAGCAGTTCTTC. Full variable domain (rest looked up from reference TRBV5-6 and TRBJ2-1): DAGVTQSPTHLIKTRGQQVTLRCSPKSGHDTVSWYQQALGQGPQFIFQYYEEEERQRGNFPDRFSGHQFPNYSSELNVNALLLGDSALYLCASIPPGQIYNEQFFGPGTRLTVL.

This chain uses TRBV15 with TRBJ1-1; D unclear. Trimming took off 2 bases at V and 1 base at J, with 5 bases between the two ends. This CDR3 comprises 13 residues. Germline CDR1 is LNHNV and CDR2 is YYDKDF (reference sequence). This chain's CDR3 is CATSRKRNTEAFF. For the CDR3, the DNA is TGTGCCACCAGCAGAAAGAGGAACACTGAAGCTTTCTTT.

This clonotype was seen more than once but under ten times. The gene calls are TRBV20-1 and TRBJ1-2, with D perhaps matching TRBD1 (5 bases). From germline, CDR1 is DFQATT and CDR2 SNEGSKA (reference sequence). The CDR3 loop spans 12 amino acids. The CDR3 nucleotides read TGCAGGATGGGGGGAGAAGGTTCTGGCTACACCTTC. Amino acid sequence: CRMGGEGSGYTF.